The clone carrying this T cell receptor (beta chain) was detected ten times or more. No antigen is known for it. TCRdb called the PCR reads again in MiXCR, with one record for every CDR3 protein. This sample has tens of thousands of distinct CDR3 sequences, with less than 20% found just once. This record belongs to a study of molecular identifiers for immune sequencing clone quantification. The study's findings and limits: Effector cells kept over 98% of their molecules in clones above 20 RNA copies, while naive cells kept under 1% there.

The receptor was isolated from a human donor in good health. Some libraries in this study had Jurkat cell RNA spiked in. Material: naive CD8+ T cells from blood, with Jurkat cell RNA spiked in. Subset given: FACS-sorted CD8+CD4-CCR7+CD45RA+ naive T cells.

CDR3 amino acids: CASSPILGVPQETQYF. CDR3 DNA: TGTGCCAGCAGCCCGATCCTTGGGGTCCCACAAGAGACCCAGTACTTC. The gene calls are TRBV7-9 and TRBJ2-5; D unclear. Germline CDR1 and CDR2: SEHNR and FQNEAQ (reference sequence). The ends were cut back, 5 bases at V and 2 bases at J, with 18 bases in the middle. The CDR3 spans 16 residues. The full variable domain, completed using reference TRBV7-9 and TRBJ2-5, is DTGVSQNPRHKITKRGQNVTFRCDPISEHNRLYWYRQTLGQGPEFLTYFQNEAQLEKSRLLSDRFSAERPKGSFSTLEIQRTEQGDSAMYLCASSPILGVPQETQYFGPGTRLLVL.